Following are 11 T cell receptor beta chains from one sample sequenced in a study of OX40 agonist ivuxolimab in advanced cancers. Profiled with immunoSEQ multiplex PCR; TCRdb holds only in-frame clones, not every one. The table shows around 19,000 clones, with about 86% occurring only once. The sample in question was CD4+ or CD8+ T cells sorted from blood, obtained in a trial of the OX40 agonist ivuxolimab. Source of these receptors: an adult with an advanced solid tumor such as melanoma, head and neck, liver or kidney cancer.

This clone was counted a single time. The chain couples TRBV5-1 to TRBJ1-2; maybe TRBD1 (5 bases). The V gene lost 5 bases and the J gene lost 8 bases, with 22 bases spanning the gap. This CDR3 is built from 15 residues. Germline loops: CDR1 SGHRS, CDR2 YFSETQ. DNA for the CDR3: TGCGCCAGCAGACTAATGGGACTACTAACCGGGGGCTACACCTTC. It is translated as CASRLMGLLTGGYTF.

The chain joins TRBV7-3 to TRBJ2-7; 9 nucleotides align to TRBD1. Trimming removed 0 bases from V and 5 bases from J; junction bases left unmatched: 5. The CDR3 runs to 15 residues. CDR1 and CDR2 from the germline V gene are SGHTA and FQGTGA. DNA for the CDR3: TGTGCCAGCAGCTTAACAGGGACAGGGCCGAACGAGCAGTACTTC. It specifies CASSLTGTGPNEQYF.

This clone is categorized as large. Other DNA sequences of this sample code for an identical CDR3. For the CDR3, the DNA is TGTGCCAGCAGCTTAGCGGAAGACACGCAGTATTTT. It is translated as CASSLAEDTQYF. The gene calls are TRBV11-2 and TRBJ2-3; D not resolved. V was trimmed by 1 base and J by 9 bases, leaving 8 bases between them. Germline V gene lookup returns CDR1 SGHAT and CDR2 FQNNGV. This CDR3 is built from 12 residues.

The V call is TRBV6-5, the J call TRBJ1-1; D gene uncertain. Germline values: CDR1 MNHEY, CDR2 SVGAGI. V was shortened by 2 bases and J by 5 bases, with 9 bases between the two germline ends. The CDR3 runs to 13 residues. The DNA of the CDR3 is TGTGCCAGCAGTTACGGGGATTGGACTGAAGCTTTCTTT. Translated: CASSYGDWTEAFF.

The chain employs TRBV4-3 and TRBJ2-5, with 9 bases aligning to TRBD2. The DNA end is more similar to TRBJ2-7, so the J call may be wrong. The CDR3 runs 17 residues. Germline CDR1 and CDR2: LGHNA and YSLEER. The CDR3 reads CASSQDRLAGPPYEQYF. The CDR3 nucleotides are TGCGCCAGCAGCCAAGACCGGCTAGCGGGGCCTCCCTACGAGCAGTACTTC.

The V gene is TRBV11-3, the J gene TRBJ1-2; possible D gene TRBD1, 6 bases. Germline-derived CDR1 and CDR2 are SGHNT and YENEEA. V was shortened by 5 bases and J by 0 bases, with 13 bases between the two germline ends. This CDR3 is built from 15 residues. CDR3 protein: CASSPRGQANYGYTF. DNA for the CDR3: TGTGCCAGCAGCCCACGGGGACAAGCTAACTATGGCTACACCTTC.

A note on this clone: Other DNA sequences of this sample code for an identical CDR3. The chain combines TRBV19 with TRBJ2-5; D remains ambiguous. Per germline, CDR1 LNHDA and CDR2 SQIVND (reference sequence). The CDR3 contains 13 residues. V lost 5 bases, J lost 2 bases, and 9 bases lay in between. The CDR3 coding sequence is TGTGCCAGTAGTGAAGGGCGGCAAGAGACCCAGTACTTC. It encodes CASSEGRQETQYF.

The chain couples TRBV21-1 to TRBJ1-3; TRBD1, the table's D call, lacks a check against the DNA. TRBV21-1 is annotated as a pseudogene. The CDR3 is 18 amino acids. The CDR3 protein is CASSIRQGAERYGNTIYF. The CDR3 nucleotides read TGTGCCAGCAGCATTCGACAGGGGGCTGAAAGGTATGGAAACACCATATATTTT.

The chain links TRBV6-1 to TRBJ1-5, with D tentatively TRBD1 (6 bases). The CDR3 has 14 residues. In germline, CDR1 is MNHNS, CDR2 SASEGT. V lost 5 bases and J lost 4, with 12 bases in between. The CDR3 here is CASSSTRGNQPQHF. Written as DNA, the CDR3 is TGTGCCAGCAGTTCTACCAGGGGTAATCAGCCCCAGCATTTT.

CDR3 loop: CASSVVTDTQYF. CDR3 sequence (DNA): TGTGCCAGCAGCGTAGTCACAGATACGCAGTATTTT. The rearrangement links TRBV9 to TRBJ2-3; D is unresolved. V lost 0 bases, J lost 2 bases, and 1 base lay in between. CDR1 is SGDLS, CDR2 YYNGEE, per germline. This CDR3 is 12 amino acids long.

The chain recombines TRBV19 with TRBJ1-2; weak D call: TRBD1 (6 bases). Trimming left V 3 bases short and J 4 bases short, with 21 bases between. The CDR3 totals 17 residues. Germline lookup yields CDR1 LNHDA and CDR2 SQIVND (reference sequence). CDR3 nucleotide sequence: TGTGCCAGTAGTATCCTCTCGGGGGGCGCGGATCTCTATGGCTACACCTTC. It is translated as CASSILSGGADLYGYTF.